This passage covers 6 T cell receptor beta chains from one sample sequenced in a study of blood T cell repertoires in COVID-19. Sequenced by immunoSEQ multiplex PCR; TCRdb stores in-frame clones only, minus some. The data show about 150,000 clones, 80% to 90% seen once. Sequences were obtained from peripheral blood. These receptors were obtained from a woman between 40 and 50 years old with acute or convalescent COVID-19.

CDR3: CASSLPPPSATTDTQYF. In nucleotides, the CDR3 is TGTGCCAGCAGCTTACCCCCTCCTAGCGCCACCACAGATACGCAGTATTTT. The V and J genes are TRBV7-3 and TRBJ2-3, with TRBD2 as a possible D gene (6 bases). Germline CDR1 reads SGHTA; CDR2 reads FQGTGA. The CDR3 runs 17 residues. Trimming left V 2 bases short and J 2 bases short, with 17 bases between.

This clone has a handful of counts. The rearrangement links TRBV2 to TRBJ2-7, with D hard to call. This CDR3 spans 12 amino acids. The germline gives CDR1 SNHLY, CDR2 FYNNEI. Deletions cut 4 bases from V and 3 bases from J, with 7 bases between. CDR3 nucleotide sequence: TGTGCCAGCAGTGCTGAGGACTACGAGCAGTACTTC. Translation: CASSAEDYEQYF.

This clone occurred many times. Written as DNA, the CDR3 is TGTGCCAGCAGCCCTACAGGGGGGAAATCCTATGGCTACACCTTC. This translates into CASSPTGGKSYGYTF. The chain uses TRBV7-9 and TRBJ1-2; 8 bases match TRBD1. The V and J ends lost 5 bases and 4 bases, in that order; junction bases with no gene match: 9. Germline CDR1 SEHNR, CDR2 FQNEAQ (reference sequence). The CDR3 has 15 residues.

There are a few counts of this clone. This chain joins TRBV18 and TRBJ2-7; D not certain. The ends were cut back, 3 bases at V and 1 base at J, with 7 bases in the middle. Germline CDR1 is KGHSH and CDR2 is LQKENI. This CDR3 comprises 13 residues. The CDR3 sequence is CASSPSLSYEQYF. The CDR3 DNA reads TGTGCCAGCTCACCGTCACTATCCTACGAGCAGTACTTC.

The CDR3 protein is CASRMWGEGSEKLFF. In DNA form, the CDR3 reads TGTGCCAGCAGAATGTGGGGGGAAGGGTCTGAAAAACTGTTTTTT. This chain uses TRBV27 with TRBJ1-4; the D gene is possibly TRBD1 (5 bases). The CDR3 is 15 residues long. Germline V lookup: CDR1 MNHEY, CDR2 SMNVEV (reference sequence). With 6 bases removed from V and 7 bases from J, the gap between germline ends came to 18 bases.

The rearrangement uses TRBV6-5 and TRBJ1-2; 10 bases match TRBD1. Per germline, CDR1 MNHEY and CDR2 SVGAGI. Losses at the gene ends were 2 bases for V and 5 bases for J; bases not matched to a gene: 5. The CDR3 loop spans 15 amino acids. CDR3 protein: CASSYRGQGTYGYTF. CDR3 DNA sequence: TGTGCCAGCAGTTACAGGGGACAGGGGACATATGGCTACACCTTC.